Listed here are 32 T cell receptor beta chains from one sample, sequenced in a study of blood T cell repertoires in COVID-19. Generated by immunoSEQ multiplex PCR, the TCRdb table keeps only in-frame clones and is missing some. The table includes about 150,000 clones, 65% to 90% detected once. The specimen sequenced was peripheral blood. The receptors were sampled from a man aged 65 to 85 with acute or convalescent COVID-19.

The V and J genes are TRBV6-5 and TRBJ1-3, with 11 bases identical to TRBD1. The CDR3 spans 14 residues. CDR1 and CDR2 from the germline V gene are MNHEY and SVGAGI. The trim removed 6 bases at V and 4 bases at J, leaving 2 bases unmatched. The CDR3 DNA reads TGTGCCAGCAGGGACAGGGGGCCGGGAAACACCATATATTTT. This sequence encodes CASRDRGPGNTIYF.

V gene TRBV27 combines with J gene TRBJ1-4; maybe TRBD1 (6 bases). Germline values: CDR1 MNHEY, CDR2 SMNVEV (reference sequence). The CDR3 totals 16 residues. The V end was cut by 5 bases, the J end by 2 bases, with 15 bases between. CDR3 sequence reads: CASSPRRGGTNEKLFF. In DNA, the CDR3 is TGTGCCAGCAGTCCCCGGAGGGGGGGCACTAATGAAAAACTGTTTTTT. Filled out from reference TRBV27 and TRBJ1-4, the complete variable domain reads EAQVTQNPRYLITVTGKKLTVTCSQNMNHEYMSWYRQDPGLGLRQIYYSMNVEVTDKGDVPEGYKVSRKEKRNFPLILESPSPNQTSLYFCASSPRRGGTNEKLFFGSGTQLSVL.

This clone was recorded a few times. The CDR3 nucleotides read TGTGCCAGCAGCTCGACAGGGGAACGTGGCTACACCTTC. Its translation is CASSSTGERGYTF. The chain joins TRBV7-2 to TRBJ1-2, with 8 bases matching TRBD1. Per germline, CDR1 SGHTA and CDR2 FQGNSA. With 4 bases clipped from V and 7 bases from J, the junction kept 5 bases outside the gene matches. The CDR3 runs 13 residues.

This clone was detected only a few times. This chain joins TRBV29-1 and TRBJ2-3; 9 bases line up with TRBD2. The CDR3 covers 14 residues. Germline CDR1 SQVTM, CDR2 ANQGSEA. The J segment lost 1 base and the V segment lost 4 bases, leaving 3 bases of the junction unmatched. The CDR3 is CSVVRLAGTDTQYF. The CDR3 bases are TGCAGCGTTGTTAGACTAGCGGGCACAGATACGCAGTATTTT.

Notes on this clone: One end of the junction fails to match germline, which may point to a read error. The J gene is TRBJ1-1, the V gene TRBV2, with 7 positions matching TRBD1. The germline V gene has CDR1 SNHLY and CDR2 FYNNEI. CDR3 length: 13 amino acids. The CDR3 coding sequence is TGTGCCAGCAGGGAAGACAGGGCCACTGAAGCTTTCTTT. It specifies CASREDRATEAFF.

The chain has TRBV7-8 and TRBJ1-6; D is uncertain. Germline V CDR1 and CDR2: SGHVS, FQNEAQ. Trimming shortened V by 1 base and J by 10 bases, and 8 bases separated the two germline ends. The CDR3 has 13 residues. CDR3 DNA sequence: TGTGCCAGCAGCTTAGTCCCGGGGTCACCCCTCCACTTT. Translated, it gives CASSLVPGSPLHF. The full variable domain, its missing parts supplied by reference TRBV7-8 and TRBJ1-6, is GAGVSQSPRYKVAKRGQDVALRCDPISGHVSLFWYQQALGQGPEFLTYFQNEAQLDKSGLPSDRFFAERPEGSVSTLKIQRTQQEDSAVYLCASSLVPGSPLHFGNGTRLTVT.

A note on this clone: This sample includes further DNA sequences coding for the same CDR3. The V gene is TRBV14, the J gene TRBJ1-2; D unresolved. The CDR3 consists of 13 residues. V was trimmed by 1 base and J by 2 bases, leaving 5 bases between them. CDR1 is SGHDN, CDR2 FVKESK, per germline. The chain's CDR3 is CASSQGQNYGYTF. CDR3 coding DNA: TGTGCCAGCAGCCAAGGCCAGAACTATGGCTACACCTTC.

The chain has TRBV7-3 and TRBJ2-5; 10 bases are shared with TRBD1. With 5 bases clipped from V and 4 bases from J, the junction kept 7 bases outside the gene matches. CDR1 is SGHTA, CDR2 FQGTGA, per germline. The CDR3 runs 15 residues. CDR3 sequence reads: CASSRDRGFSETQYF. CDR3 nucleotides: TGTGCCAGCAGCCGGGACAGGGGTTTTTCAGAGACCCAGTACTTC.

The chain links TRBV5-6 to TRBJ2-3; D might be TRBD2 (6 bases). The CDR3 covers 15 residues. The germline V gene encodes CDR1 SGHDT and CDR2 YYEEEE. V was shortened by 8 bases and J by 1 base, with 17 bases between the two germline ends. CDR3 loop: CASTRRAGGTDTQYF. For the CDR3, the DNA is TGTGCCAGTACCAGGAGGGCAGGAGGCACAGATACGCAGTATTTT.

The gene calls are TRBV6-5 and TRBJ2-3; the D call may be TRBD1 or TRBD2 (5 bases each). The germline gives CDR1 MNHEY, CDR2 SVGAGI. The length of the CDR3 is 14 residues. V was clipped by 10 bases and J by 1 base, with 15 bases between them. The CDR3 here is CATRVGVRTDTQYF. CDR3 DNA: TGTGCCACCAGGGTCGGGGTTCGCACAGATACGCAGTATTTT.

The chain couples TRBV7-6 to TRBJ2-7; possibly TRBD2 for D (6 bases). The CDR3 has 15 residues. The V gene's germline CDR1 is SGHVS and CDR2 FNYEAQ. V lost 0 bases, J lost 4 bases, and 13 bases lay in between. CDR3 bases: TGTGCCAGCAGCTTAGCGCACGGGAGTGAATACGAGCAGTACTTC. Residues: CASSLAHGSEYEQYF. The full variable domain, completed using reference TRBV7-6 and TRBJ2-7, is GAGVSQSPRYKVTKRGQDVALRCDPISGHVSLYWYRQALGQGPEFLTYFNYEAQQDKSGLPNDRFSAERPEGSISTLTIQRTEQRDSAMYRCASSLAHGSEYEQYFGPGTRLTVT.

The genes are TRBV9 and TRBJ2-2; unclear D gene. Germline CDR1 and CDR2: SGDLS and YYNGEE. Between the trimmed V and J ends, which lost 5 bases and 0 bases, there was a span of 8 bases. The CDR3 runs to 14 residues. The CDR3 protein is CASRWLANTGELFF. CDR3 bases: TGTGCCAGCAGATGGCTGGCGAACACCGGGGAGCTGTTTTTT.

The chain carries TRBV7-2 and TRBJ2-4, with a weak D call TRBD2 (5 bases). Germline V gene sequence: CDR1 SGHTA, CDR2 FQGNSA. The CDR3 contains 16 residues. Trimming shortened V by 2 bases and J by 0 bases, and 11 bases separated the two germline ends. The CDR3 region is CASSLSRGIAKNIQYF. CDR3 bases: TGTGCCAGCAGCTTATCCCGGGGTATAGCCAAAAACATTCAGTACTTC.

CDR3 residues: CASSFETGGKNIQYF. The CDR3 DNA reads TGTGCCAGCAGCTTCGAGACAGGGGGTAAAAACATTCAGTACTTC. V and J are TRBV7-2 and TRBJ2-4; TRBD1 aligns across 9 bases. The V and J ends lost 3 bases and 4 bases, in that order; junction bases with no gene match: 4. The CDR3 spans 15 residues. CDR1 and CDR2 from the germline V gene are SGHTA and FQGNSA. The complete variable domain, with remaining parts taken from reference TRBV7-2 and TRBJ2-4, reads GAGVSQSPSNKVTEKGKDVELRCDPISGHTALYWYRQSLGQGLEFLIYFQGNSAPDKSGLPSDRFSAERTGGSVSTLTIQRTQQEDSAVYLCASSFETGGKNIQYFGAGTRLSVL.

The chain joins TRBV6-5 to TRBJ1-1; 8 positions agree with TRBD1. The CDR3 runs 13 residues. V lost 2 bases to trimming and J lost 11 bases; unmatched junction nucleotides: 7. CDR1 and CDR2 from the germline V gene are MNHEY and SVGAGI. DNA of the CDR3: TGTGCCAGCAGTTACGACAGGGGTTCCTGGGCTTTCTTT. Its protein product is CASSYDRGSWAFF.

The chain joins TRBV3-1 (or the pseudogene TRBV3-2) to TRBJ2-7; weak D call: TRBD2 (6 bases). The germline CDR1 and CDR2 sequences are LGHDT and YNNKEL (reference sequence). Trimming shortened V by 0 bases and J by 0 bases, and 6 bases separated the two germline ends. The CDR3 loop spans 14 amino acids. CDR3 loop: CASSQERDSYEQYF. DNA of the CDR3: TGTGCCAGCAGCCAAGAGCGGGACTCCTACGAGCAGTACTTC.

This clone was seen once. This chain connects TRBV7-9 to TRBJ2-6; D ambiguous. Looked up from germline, CDR1 is SEHNR and CDR2 is FQNEAQ (reference sequence). The CDR3 totals 14 residues. V was shortened by 5 bases and J by 1 base, with 6 bases between the two germline ends. CDR3 loop: CASSPRSGANVLTF. The CDR3 bases are TGTGCCAGCAGCCCCAGGTCTGGGGCCAACGTCCTGACTTTC. The variable domain in full, completed from reference TRBV7-9 and TRBJ2-6, reads DTGVSQNPRHKITKRGQNVTFRCDPISEHNRLYWYRQTLGQGPEFLTYFQNEAQLEKSRLLSDRFSAERPKGSFSTLEIQRTEQGDSAMYLCASSPRSGANVLTFGAGSRLTVL.

The V and J genes are TRBV7-3 and TRBJ2-6, with 8 bases fitting TRBD2. CDR1 is SGHTA and CDR2 is FQGTGA in the germline V gene. With V trimmed by 5 bases and J by 1 base, 7 bases remained unmatched. The CDR3 has 17 amino acids. CDR3 sequence: CASSPSGRGSGANVLTF. The DNA for the CDR3 is TGTGCCAGCAGCCCCAGCGGGAGAGGGTCTGGGGCCAACGTCCTGACTTTC.

The V call is TRBV28, the J call TRBJ1-4; D ambiguous. The germline V gene encodes CDR1 MDHEN and CDR2 SYDVKM. The CDR3 is 13 amino acids. V lost 1 base and J lost 12, with 12 bases in between. The CDR3 sequence: CASSLSWVAELFF. The CDR3 coding sequence is TGTGCCAGCAGTTTATCTTGGGTAGCCGAACTGTTTTTT.

This clone was counted only a few times. The V call is TRBV4-3, the J call TRBJ2-7; D is unresolved. Germline V CDR1 and CDR2: LGHNA, YSLEER. V was clipped by 3 bases and J by 7 bases, with 4 bases between them. The CDR3 totals 10 residues. The CDR3 spells CASSHQEQYF. The CDR3, as DNA: TGCGCCAGCAGCCACCAAGAGCAGTACTTC.

This rearrangement joins TRBV18 to TRBJ1-6; 11 positions agree with TRBD1. The CDR3 runs to 14 residues. Germline V CDR1 and CDR2: KGHSH, LQKENI. The V gene end was trimmed by 2 bases and the J gene end by 10 bases; junction bases not matched to a gene: 1. This CDR3 is CASSPGTGGSPLHF. CDR3 DNA sequence: TGTGCCAGCTCACCAGGGACAGGGGGATCACCCCTCCACTTT.

This chain joins TRBV29-1 and TRBJ1-2, with no clear D. CDR1 SQVTM and CDR2 ANQGSEA come from the germline V gene. Trimming stripped 7 bases from V and 0 bases from J, with 9 bases between. This CDR3 spans 12 amino acids. For the CDR3, the DNA is TGCAGCGACCTCAGATCTAACTATGGCTACACCTTC. It codes for CSDLRSNYGYTF.

The chain carries TRBV7-9 and TRBJ1-5; D is ambiguous. The CDR3 has 14 residues. Deletions cut 4 bases from V and 4 bases from J, with 11 bases between. CDR1 is SEHNR, CDR2 FQNEAQ, per germline (reference sequence). The CDR3: CASSSDIGNQPQHF. The CDR3 bases are TGTGCCAGCAGCTCCGACATAGGTAATCAGCCCCAGCATTTT.

The chain has TRBV29-1 and TRBJ1-2; 9 positions match TRBD1. This CDR3 has 14 residues. The ends lost 7 bases at V and 2 bases at J; junction bases unmatched: 8. Germline CDR1 and CDR2: SQVTM and ANQGSEA. CDR3 nucleotides: TGCAGCGCGGACACAGGGGGCGTCAACTATGGCTACACCTTC. It codes for CSADTGGVNYGYTF. The full variable domain, with the rest looked up from reference TRBV29-1 and TRBJ1-2, is SAVISQKPSRDICQRGTSLTIQCQVDSQVTMMFWYRQQPGQSLTLIATANQGSEATYESGFVIDKFPISRPNLTFSTLTVSNMSPEDSSIYLCSADTGGVNYGYTFGSGTRLTVV.

This chain joins TRBV5-1 and TRBJ2-2; 8 nucleotides agree with TRBD1. Germline lookup yields CDR1 SGHRS and CDR2 YFSETQ. V gave up 2 bases and J gave up 5 bases; unmatched junction bases: 5. The CDR3 covers 15 residues. The CDR3 is CASSFETGVTGELFF. In DNA form, the CDR3 reads TGCGCCAGCAGCTTCGAGACAGGGGTTACCGGGGAGCTGTTTTTT. The variable domain in full, completed from reference TRBV5-1 and TRBJ2-2, reads KAGVTQTPRYLIKTRGQQVTLSCSPISGHRSVSWYQQTPGQGLQFLFEYFSETQRNKGNFPGRFSGRQFSNSRSEMNVSTLELGDSALYLCASSFETGVTGELFFGEGSRLTVL.

The rearrangement links TRBV11-2 to TRBJ1-1, with a possible D match to TRBD1 (6 bases). V was pared by 4 bases and J by 1 base, with 16 bases between. CDR1 is SGHAT, CDR2 FQNNGV, per germline. There are 16 residues in the CDR3. The CDR3 loop reads CASSSTPGAWNTEAFF. Here the CDR3 DNA reads TGTGCCAGCAGCTCTACGCCAGGGGCTTGGAACACTGAAGCTTTCTTT. Full variable domain (missing parts from reference TRBV11-2 and TRBJ1-1): EAGVAQSPRYKIIEKRQSVAFWCNPISGHATLYWYQQILGQGPKLLIQFQNNGVVDDSQLPKDRFSAERLKGVDSTLKIQPAKLEDSAVYLCASSSTPGAWNTEAFFGQGTRLTVV.

This chain joins TRBV3-1 (or the pseudogene TRBV3-2) and TRBJ2-2; 11 bases align to TRBD2. The CDR3 has 18 amino acids. V dropped 3 bases and J dropped 7; count of bases not matched to a gene: 13. The V gene's germline CDR1 is LGHDT and CDR2 YNNKEL (reference sequence). The CDR3 DNA follows: TGTGCCAGCAGCCAGCACTCTACTAGCGGGAGTCGAGGCGGGGAGCTGTTTTTT. Translation gives CASSQHSTSGSRGGELFF.

The chain employs TRBV5-7 and TRBJ1-5; TRBD1 aligns across 7 bases. TRBV5-7 is an ORF for which the function is uncertain. Losses at the gene ends were 4 bases for V and 0 bases for J; bases not matched to a gene: 7. This CDR3 comprises 16 residues. DNA of the CDR3: TGTGCCAGCAGCGGCCGGGACAGATATAGCAATCAGCCCCAGCATTTT. It is translated as CASSGRDRYSNQPQHF.

The chain carries TRBV19 and TRBJ1-5, with TRBD1 as a possible D gene (5 bases). V lost 10 bases and J lost 3, with 13 bases in between. The CDR3 totals 13 residues. CDR1 and CDR2 (germline): LNHDA, SQIVND (reference sequence). The CDR3 sequence: CATADSSNQPQHF. CDR3 nucleotides: TGTGCCACCGCAGACAGTTCCAATCAGCCCCAGCATTTT.

This rearrangement joins TRBV4-3 to TRBJ2-7, with D hard to call. The CDR3 has 13 residues. Germline V gives CDR1 LGHNA, CDR2 YSLEER. Deletions cut 0 bases from V and 2 bases from J, with 5 bases between. Here the CDR3 reads CASSQDLAYEQYF. Here the CDR3 DNA reads TGCGCCAGCAGCCAAGATCTTGCCTACGAGCAGTACTTC.

V gene TRBV6-6 combines with J gene TRBJ1-6; 9 positions agree with TRBD1. The CDR3 consists of 12 residues. Germline V CDR1 and CDR2: MNHNY, SVGAGI (reference sequence). J lost 12 bases, V lost 6 bases, and 3 bases had no gene match. CDR3 DNA sequence: TGTGCCAGCAGGGGACAGGGACAACCCCTCCACTTT. Translated: CASRGQGQPLHF.

The J gene is TRBJ1-1, the V gene TRBV6-5, with 7 bases matching TRBD1. CDR1 and CDR2 (germline): MNHEY, SVGAGI. Trimming cost V 1 base and J 10 bases; bases outside gene matches: 6. The CDR3 totals 13 residues. The CDR3 region is CASSYYGQAGAFF. The DNA for the CDR3 is TGTGCCAGCAGTTACTATGGACAGGCGGGAGCTTTCTTT.